This T cell receptor (beta chain) stems from a study of shared clonotypes between healthy human individuals. Overall study findings and caveats: Generation of non-shared clonotypes was less probable than generation of clonotypes shared by all four donors.

Details on this clone: As yet, its antigen is unknown.

Sorted-subset replicate PCRs used about 0.2 ug of genomic DNA. This amount corresponded to about 30,000 T cell genomes. Assay: immunoSEQ multiplex PCR; the TCRdb copy retains only in-frame clones and omits some. The table records around 2,100,000 clones, just under 95% of them present only once. Naive CD8 populations comprised CD45RO-negative cells positively selected for CCR7, excluding terminally differentiated effector memory CD45RA+ cells. Everyone who donated was a Caucasian adult who lived in Nashville, Tennessee. V dropped 1 base and J dropped 4; count of bases not matched to a gene: 9. The CDR3 totals 17 residues. Germline values: CDR1 PRHDT, CDR2 FYEKMQ (reference sequence).

V and J are TRBV13 and TRBJ2-5; 10 bases fit TRBD2. Specimen: naive CD8+ T cells sorted from blood. The receptor comes from a man between 18 and 29 years old in good health. In nucleotides, the CDR3 is TGTGCCAGCAGCTTAGTCGGCCTAGCGGGAGTCGGAGAGACCCAGTACTTC. It codes for CASSLVGLAGVGETQYF.